The present T cell receptor (beta chain) was sequenced within a study of T cell changes during pregnancy in multiple sclerosis. Germline loops: CDR1 SGHDT, CDR2 YYEEEE. V trimming: 6 bases; J trimming: 3 bases; junction bases outside the gene matches: 17. CDR3 length equals 17 residues. Clones were sequenced by immunoSEQ multiplex PCR, and TCRdb holds only the in-frame ones, with some missing. The table shows some 110,000 clones, with around 90% occurring only once. The V gene is TRBV5-6, the J gene TRBJ1-2; 7 nucleotides match TRBD1. This clonotype was obtained from a female donor with multiple sclerosis, enrolled in a pregnancy study. The starting material was peripheral blood, obtained in the third trimester of pregnancy. As DNA, the CDR3 is TGTGCCAGCAACCCCCGGGACAGAACCATTTTTGACTATGGCTACACCTTC. This sequence encodes CASNPRDRTIFDYGYTF. Full variable domain (rest looked up from reference TRBV5-6 and TRBJ1-2): DAGVTQSPTHLIKTRGQQVTLRCSPKSGHDTVSWYQQALGQGPQFIFQYYEEEERQRGNFPDRFSGHQFPNYSSELNVNALLLGDSALYLCASNPRDRTIFDYGYTFGSGTRLTVV.